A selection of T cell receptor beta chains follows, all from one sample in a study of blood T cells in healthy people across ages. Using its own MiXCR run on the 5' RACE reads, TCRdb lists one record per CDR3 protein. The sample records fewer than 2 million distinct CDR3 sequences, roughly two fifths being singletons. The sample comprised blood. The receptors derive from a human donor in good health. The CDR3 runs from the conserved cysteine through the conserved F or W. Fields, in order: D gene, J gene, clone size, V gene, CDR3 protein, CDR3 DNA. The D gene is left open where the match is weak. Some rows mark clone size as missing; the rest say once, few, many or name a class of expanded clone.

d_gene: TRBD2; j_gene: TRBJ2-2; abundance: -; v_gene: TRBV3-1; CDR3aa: CASTQPGGGELFF; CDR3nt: TGTGCCAGCACACAACCTGGGGGGGGAGAGCTGTTTTTT
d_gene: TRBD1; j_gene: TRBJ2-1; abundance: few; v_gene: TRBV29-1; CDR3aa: CSVIQVRQGANEQFF; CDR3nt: TGCAGCGTTATTCAGGTCCGGCAGGGGGCTAATGAGCAGTTCTTC
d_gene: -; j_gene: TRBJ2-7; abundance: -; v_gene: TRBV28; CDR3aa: CASSELTGSLAYEQYF; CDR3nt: TGTGCCAGCAGCGAGTTAACAGGGTCCCTCGCCTACGAGCAGTACTTC
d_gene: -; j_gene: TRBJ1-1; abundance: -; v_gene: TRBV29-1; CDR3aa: CSVDSPPNTEAFF; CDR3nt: TGCAGCGTTGATTCCCCTCCGAACACTGAAGCTTTCTTT
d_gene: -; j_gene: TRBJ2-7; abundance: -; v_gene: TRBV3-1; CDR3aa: CASSTIYREQSYEQYF; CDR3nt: TGTGCCAGCAGCACTATCTACAGGGAACAATCCTACGAGCAGTACTTC
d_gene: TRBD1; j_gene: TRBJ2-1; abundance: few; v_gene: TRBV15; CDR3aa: CATSAEYEGQGAGEQFF; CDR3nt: TGTGCCACCTCAGCAGAGTATGAGGGACAGGGGGCGGGGGAGCAGTTCTTC
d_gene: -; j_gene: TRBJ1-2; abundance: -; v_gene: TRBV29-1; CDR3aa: CSTHDRGTNYGYTF; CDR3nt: TGCAGCACCCACGATAGAGGGACTAACTATGGCTACACCTTC
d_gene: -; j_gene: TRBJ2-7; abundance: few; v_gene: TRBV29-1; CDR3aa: CSVVADEQYF; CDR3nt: TGCAGCGTTGTAGCGGACGAGCAGTACTTC
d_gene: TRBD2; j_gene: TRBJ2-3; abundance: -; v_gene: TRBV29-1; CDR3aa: CSVAGSLLSTDTQYF; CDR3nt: TGCAGCGTAGCGGGGAGTCTCCTTAGCACAGATACGCAGTATTTT
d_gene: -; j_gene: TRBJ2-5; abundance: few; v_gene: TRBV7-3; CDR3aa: CASSRKGRETQYF; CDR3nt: TGCGCCAGCAGCAGAAAGGGGCGGGAGACCCAGTACTTC
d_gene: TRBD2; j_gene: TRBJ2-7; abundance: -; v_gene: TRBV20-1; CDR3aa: CSATGTSGSSYNEQYF; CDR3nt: TGCAGTGCGACCGGGACTAGCGGGAGCTCCTACAATGAGCAGTACTTC
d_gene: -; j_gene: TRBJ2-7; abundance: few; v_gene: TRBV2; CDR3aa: CASKGGRYEQYF; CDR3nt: TGTGCCAGCAAAGGAGGTCGGTACGAGCAGTACTTC
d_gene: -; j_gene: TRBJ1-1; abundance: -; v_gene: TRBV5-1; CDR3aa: CASSGTYVREAFF; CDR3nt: TGCGCCAGCAGCGGGACCTACGTCCGTGAAGCTTTCTTT
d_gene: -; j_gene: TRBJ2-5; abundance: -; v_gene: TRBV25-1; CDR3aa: CASSSMTDGKSQETQYF; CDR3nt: TGTGCCAGCAGTAGCATGACAGATGGGAAATCCCAAGAGACCCAGTACTTC
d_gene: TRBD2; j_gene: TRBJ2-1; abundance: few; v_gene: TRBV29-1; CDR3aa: CSVLSGGLYNEQFF; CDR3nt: TGCAGCGTTCTCAGCGGGGGACTGTACAATGAGCAGTTCTTC
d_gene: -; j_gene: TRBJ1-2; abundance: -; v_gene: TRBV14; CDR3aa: CASSRDILPGGYTF; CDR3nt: TGTGCCAGCAGCCGGGACATCCTCCCGGGTGGCTACACCTTC
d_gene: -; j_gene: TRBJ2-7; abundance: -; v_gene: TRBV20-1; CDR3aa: CSAQEVHSPYEQYF; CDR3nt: TGCAGTGCCCAAGAGGTCCACAGCCCCTACGAGCAGTACTTC
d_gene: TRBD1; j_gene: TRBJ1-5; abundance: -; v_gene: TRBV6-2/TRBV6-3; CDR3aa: CASSPGGQGDQPQHF; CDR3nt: TGTGCCAGCAGCCCCGGAGGACAGGGGGATCAGCCCCAGCATTTT
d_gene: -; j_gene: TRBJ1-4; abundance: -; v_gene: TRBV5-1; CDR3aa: CASSLVQGRSNEKLFF; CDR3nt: TGCGCCAGCAGCTTAGTCCAAGGGAGGTCTAATGAAAAACTGTTTTTT
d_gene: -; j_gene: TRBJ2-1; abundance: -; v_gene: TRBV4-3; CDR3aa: CASSRDAGVESYNEQFF; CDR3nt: TGCGCCAGCAGCCGAGATGCCGGGGTGGAGAGTTACAATGAGCAGTTCTTC
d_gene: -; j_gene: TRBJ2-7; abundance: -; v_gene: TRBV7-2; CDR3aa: CASSLEHVMYEQYF; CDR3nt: TGTGCCAGCAGCTTAGAGCACGTGATGTACGAGCAGTACTTC
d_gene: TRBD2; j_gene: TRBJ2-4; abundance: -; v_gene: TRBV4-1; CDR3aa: CASSQREGNIQYF; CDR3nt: TGCGCCAGCAGCCAAAGGGAGGGGAACATTCAGTACTTC
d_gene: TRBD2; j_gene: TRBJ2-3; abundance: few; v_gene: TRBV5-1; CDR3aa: CASSKGLAGGQHTQYF; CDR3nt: TGCGCCAGCAGCAAAGGACTAGCGGGGGGACAGCATACGCAGTATTTT
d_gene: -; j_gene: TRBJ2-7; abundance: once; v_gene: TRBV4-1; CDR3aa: CASEDLQGSAEQYF; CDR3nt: TGCGCCAGCGAGGACCTTCAAGGCTCGGCCGAGCAGTACTTC
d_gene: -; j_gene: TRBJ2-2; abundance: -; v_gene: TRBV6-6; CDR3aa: CASSPGAELNTGELFF; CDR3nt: TGTGCCAGCAGTCCGGGGGCGGAACTGAACACCGGGGAGCTGTTTTTT
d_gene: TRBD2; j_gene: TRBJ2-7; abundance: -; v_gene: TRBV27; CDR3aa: CASSPRTSGGPTYEQYF; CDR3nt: TGTGCCAGCAGTCCAAGGACTAGCGGGGGACCTACCTACGAGCAGTACTTC
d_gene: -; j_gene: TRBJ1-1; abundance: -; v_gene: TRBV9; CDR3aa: CASSVIGEGAEAFF; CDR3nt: TGTGCCAGCAGCGTGATAGGGGAGGGGGCTGAAGCTTTCTTT
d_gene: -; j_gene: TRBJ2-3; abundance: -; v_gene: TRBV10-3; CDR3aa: CAISEGQTGSTDTQYF; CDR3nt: TGTGCCATCAGTGAGGGACAAACAGGCTCCACAGATACGCAGTATTTT
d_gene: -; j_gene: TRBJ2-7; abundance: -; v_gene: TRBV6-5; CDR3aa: CASSYSSGTYEQYF; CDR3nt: TGTGCCAGCAGTTACTCATCCGGGACCTACGAGCAGTACTTC
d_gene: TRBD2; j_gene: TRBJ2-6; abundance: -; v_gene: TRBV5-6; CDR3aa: CASRVGLGLAGGRGANVLTF; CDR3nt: TGTGCCAGCAGGGTTGGGCTTGGACTAGCGGGGGGACGTGGGGCCAACGTCCTGACTTTC
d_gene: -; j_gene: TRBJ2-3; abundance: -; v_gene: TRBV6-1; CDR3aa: CASSLPLPELPGLPSTDTQYF; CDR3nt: TGTGCCAGCAGCCTTCCGTTACCCGAACTTCCGGGACTTCCTAGCACAGATACGCAGTATTTT
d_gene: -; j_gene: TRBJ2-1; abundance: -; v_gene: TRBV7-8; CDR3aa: CASSFSSAGAIYNEQFF; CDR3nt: TGTGCCAGCAGCTTCTCTTCGGCGGGGGCTATCTACAATGAGCAGTTCTTC
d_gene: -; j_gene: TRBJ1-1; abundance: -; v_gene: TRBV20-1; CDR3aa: CSARSTWSEAFF; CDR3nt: TGCAGTGCTAGATCCACCTGGTCTGAAGCTTTCTTT
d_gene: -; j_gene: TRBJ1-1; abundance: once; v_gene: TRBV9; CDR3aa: CASSVVQSNTEAFF; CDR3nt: TGTGCCAGCAGCGTAGTTCAGTCGAACACTGAAGCTTTCTTT
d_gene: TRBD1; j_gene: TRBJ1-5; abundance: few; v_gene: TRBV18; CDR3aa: CASSPQGQNQPQHF; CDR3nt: TGTGCCAGCTCTCCTCAGGGACAGAATCAGCCCCAGCATTTT
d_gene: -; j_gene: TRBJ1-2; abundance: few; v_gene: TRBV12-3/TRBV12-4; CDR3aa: CASGQWGGGNYGYTF; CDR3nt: TGTGCCAGCGGCCAATGGGGAGGGGGGAACTATGGCTACACCTTC
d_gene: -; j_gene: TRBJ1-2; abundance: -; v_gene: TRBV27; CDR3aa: CASSLVVGSVNYGYTF; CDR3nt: TGTGCCAGCAGTCTGGTAGTTGGTTCGGTTAACTATGGCTACACCTTC
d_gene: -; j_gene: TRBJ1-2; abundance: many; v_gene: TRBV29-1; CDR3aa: CSVDRYYGYTF; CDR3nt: TGCAGCGTTGACCGCTACTATGGCTACACCTTC
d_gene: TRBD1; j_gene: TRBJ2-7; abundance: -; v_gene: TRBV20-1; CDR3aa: CSAREDRGWSEQYF; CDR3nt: TGCAGTGCTAGAGAGGACAGGGGGTGGAGCGAGCAGTACTTC
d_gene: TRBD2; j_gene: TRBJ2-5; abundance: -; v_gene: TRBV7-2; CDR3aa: CASAPGGNQETQYF; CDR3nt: TGTGCCAGCGCCCCGGGGGGGAACCAAGAGACCCAGTACTTC
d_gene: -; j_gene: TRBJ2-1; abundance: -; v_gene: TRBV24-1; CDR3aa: CATSDFRAGDEQFF; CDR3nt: TGTGCCACCAGTGATTTTCGCGCTGGGGATGAGCAGTTCTTC
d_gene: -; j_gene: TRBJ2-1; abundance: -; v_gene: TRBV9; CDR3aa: CASSTDSSNEQFF; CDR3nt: TGTGCCAGCAGCACAGACTCTTCCAATGAGCAGTTCTTC
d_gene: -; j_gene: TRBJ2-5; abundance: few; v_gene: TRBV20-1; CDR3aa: CSAREVELMETQYF; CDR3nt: TGCAGTGCTAGGGAAGTAGAATTGATGGAGACCCAGTACTTC
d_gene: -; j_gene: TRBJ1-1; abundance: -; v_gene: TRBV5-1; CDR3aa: CASSLVDSRGTEAFF; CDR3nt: TGCGCCAGCAGCTTGGTAGACAGTCGGGGGACTGAAGCTTTCTTT
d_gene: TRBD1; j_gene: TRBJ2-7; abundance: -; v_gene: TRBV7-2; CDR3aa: CASSPLTGVYEQYF; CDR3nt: TGTGCCAGCAGCCCCTTGACAGGGGTCTACGAGCAGTACTTC
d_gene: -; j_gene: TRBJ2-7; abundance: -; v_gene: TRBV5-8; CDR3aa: CASSLIGKGGSREQYF; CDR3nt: TGTGCCAGCAGCTTAATCGGGAAGGGAGGATCTCGCGAGCAGTACTTC
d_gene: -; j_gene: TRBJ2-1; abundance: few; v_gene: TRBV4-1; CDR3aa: CASSQLLTQGRQFF; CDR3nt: TGCGCCAGCAGTCAGCTACTTACTCAAGGTCGGCAGTTCTTC
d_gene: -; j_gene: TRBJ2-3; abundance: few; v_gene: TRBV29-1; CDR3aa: CSVVRGMKDTQYF; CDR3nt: TGCAGCGTTGTACGGGGGATGAAGGATACGCAGTATTTT
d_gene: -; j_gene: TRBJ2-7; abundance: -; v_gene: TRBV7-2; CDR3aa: CASSLIGRRYEQYF; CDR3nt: TGTGCCAGCAGCTTAATTGGCAGGAGGTACGAGCAGTACTTC